Given below is one T cell receptor beta chain in context. Its antigen remains unidentified. Profiled with immunoSEQ multiplex PCR; TCRdb holds only in-frame clones, not every one. The sample includes about 110,000 clones, 88% of them seen just once. The CDR3 runs to 13 residues. Germline assignment: CDR1 SGHRS and CDR2 YFSETQ. With V trimmed by 2 bases and J by 7 bases, 5 bases remained unmatched. This entry belongs to a study of T cell responses to AZD1222 COVID-19 vaccine. Findings and caveats of the study: Regions left unmutated in variants are reportedly the target of nearly half of spike-specific TCRs. Clonal diversity may have been underestimated in mostly white British donors.

The rearrangement uses TRBV5-1 and TRBJ1-1; 7 bases match TRBD1. Sample: peripheral blood, taken on day 0 of AZD1222 vaccination. The receptor comes from an adult in good health. Here the CDR3 reads CASSFRSGGEAFF. The CDR3 nucleotides are TGCGCCAGCAGCTTCAGATCAGGGGGTGAAGCTTTCTTT.